The rows below give T cell receptor beta chains drawn from one sample of a study of T cell changes during pregnancy in multiple sclerosis. Using immunoSEQ multiplex PCR, the repertoire was profiled, and TCRdb retains in-frame clones only, with some absent. Of about 52,000 clones in the sample, around 94% were seen once. The material sequenced was CD4+ T cells from peripheral blood mononuclear cells, taken before pregnancy. These receptors were obtained from a female donor with multiple sclerosis, enrolled in a pregnancy study. Each CDR3 is given with its conserved first and last residue. The order of the fields is CDR3 length, V gene, J gene, clone size, CDR3 protein. The size entry is marked missing in some rows and otherwise reads once, few, many or a size class.

13	TRBV11-2	TRBJ2-7	once	CASSSYIYYEQYF
13	TRBV7-3	TRBJ2-7	NA	CASSQEEGHEQYF
14	TRBV30	TRBJ1-2	NA	CAWSVLTRGNGYTF
11	TRBV5-1	TRBJ2-7	NA	CASSLAHEQYF
13	TRBV6-6	TRBJ2-7	NA	CASSARGRYEQYF
16	TRBV2	TRBJ2-3	NA	CASSDRTIIYADTQYF
11	TRBV30	TRBJ1-1	NA	CACLTGRGAFF
15	TRBV5-4	TRBJ1-1	NA	CASSPAGRGRTEAFF
13	TRBV7-9	TRBJ1-2	NA	CASSLRQGSGYTF
16	TRBV7-9	TRBJ1-1	NA	CASSPPPGQANTEAFF
11	TRBV6-5	TRBJ1-4	NA	CASSEPLRGFF
15	TRBV30	TRBJ1-5	NA	CAWSMAEGGNQPQHF
15	TRBV6-5	TRBJ2-5	NA	CASSPRTGSVETQYF
15	TRBV6-1	TRBJ1-5	NA	CASSAGQGLYQPQHF
13	TRBV29-1	TRBJ1-5	NA	CSVRIQVNQPQHF
13	TRBV30	TRBJ2-1	once	CAREREGNNEQFF
15	TRBV27	TRBJ2-3	NA	CASSSQPTGTDTQYF
13	TRBV5-8	TRBJ1-2	NA	CASSPDRVGGYTF
16	TRBV28	TRBJ2-7	NA	CASSLPLAGVRYEQYF
14	TRBV27	TRBJ1-4	NA	CASRDAGSKLKLFF
16	TRBV5-1	TRBJ2-6	NA	CASSQIVQAGANVLTF
13	TRBV7-7	TRBJ2-7	NA	CASSLGQGLEQYF
15	TRBV30	TRBJ2-3	NA	CAWSGTGVSTDTQYF
13	TRBV28	TRBJ2-3	NA	CASLRDRADTQYF
15	TRBV5-6	TRBJ1-2	once	CASTFRDRGGYGYTF
15	TRBV27	TRBJ1-2	NA	CASSPSGLLGHGYTF
14	TRBV18	TRBJ2-5	NA	CASSPPTSGNSQYF
14	TRBV5-4	TRBJ2-3	NA	CASSLGQEADTQYF
16	TRBV9	TRBJ2-1	NA	CASSVGGGPLGNEQFF
16	TRBV11-2	TRBJ2-1	NA	CASSSSSGRGHNEQFF
13	TRBV30	TRBJ1-1	NA	CAWSADRATEAFF
17	TRBV4-3	TRBJ1-4	NA	CASSQGFRDRPNEKLFF
16	TRBV7-3	TRBJ1-1	NA	CASSLNPYRVGTEAFF
15	TRBV19	TRBJ1-1	NA	CAAKWGGSGNTEAFF
10	TRBV10-1	TRBJ1-1	NA	CASSRVEAFF
16	TRBV15	TRBJ2-1	NA	CATSREFQRELNEQFF
16	TRBV4-2	TRBJ1-4	NA	CASSQMTGIAQEKLFF
14	TRBV5-1	TRBJ2-7	NA	CATAAGGDFYEQYF
16	TRBV27	TRBJ2-1	NA	CASSLKTRTNYNEQFF
13	TRBV18	TRBJ1-1	NA	CASSPSENTEAFF
15	TRBV28	TRBJ2-4	NA	CASSLYDPGKNIQYF
13	TRBV6-5	TRBJ1-2	NA	CASRPTGTPGYTF
17	TRBV28	TRBJ2-3	NA	CASSVGKREEDTDTQYF
14	TRBV5-6	TRBJ1-2	NA	CASSFRGVGYGYTF
15	TRBV2	TRBJ2-2	NA	CASRRQGARTGELFF
13	TRBV18	TRBJ1-4	once	CASSARLGEKLFF
12	TRBV19	TRBJ1-4	NA	CASSVYNEKLFF
15	TRBV2	TRBJ2-7	NA	CAGGRAGTGNYEQYF
12	TRBV2	TRBJ2-5	once	CASSLDQETQYF
14	TRBV18	TRBJ1-2	NA	CASSPQEDSYGYTF
15	TRBV6-6	TRBJ2-1	NA	CASNTGGVVYNEQFF
14	TRBV7-2	TRBJ2-5	NA	CASSLQMSQETQYF